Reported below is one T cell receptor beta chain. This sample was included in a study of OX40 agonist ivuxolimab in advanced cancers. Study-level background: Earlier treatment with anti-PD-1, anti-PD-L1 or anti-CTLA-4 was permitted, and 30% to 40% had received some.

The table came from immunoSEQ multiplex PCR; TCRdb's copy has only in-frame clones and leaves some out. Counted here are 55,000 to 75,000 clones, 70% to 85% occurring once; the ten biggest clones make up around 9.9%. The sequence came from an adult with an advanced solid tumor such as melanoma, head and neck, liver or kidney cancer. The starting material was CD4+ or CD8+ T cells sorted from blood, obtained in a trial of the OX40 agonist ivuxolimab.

CDR3 DNA sequence: TGTGCCAGCAAGAAATGGACAGGGGGAGACGAGCAGTACGTC. This translates into CASKKWTGGDEQYV. This chain joins TRBV6-1 and TRBJ2-7, with 10 bases identical to TRBD1. From germline, CDR1 is MNHNS and CDR2 SASEGT. This CDR3 contains 14 residues. J was trimmed by 5 bases and V by 7 bases; bases with no gene match: 8.